This TCR beta chain was identified during a study of T cell repertoires in cytomegalovirus infection. Across the whole study: Public TCR beta signatures provided an indication of both CMV infection and a matching HLA type.

This CDR3 region has 14 residues. Germline lookup yields CDR1 MNHEY and CDR2 SVGEGT. Trimming cost V 8 bases and J 1 base; bases outside gene matches: 5. Study results and caveats: In two of eight donors, the top clonotype was HLA-C-restricted CMV-specific.

TCRdb itself ran the reads through MiXCR, one entry per CDR3 protein. The sample includes hundreds of thousands of distinct CDR3 sequences, approximately 40% seen only once; the top ten take about 39%. As to this clonotype: Its antigen is not known.

The rearrangement uses TRBV6-2 or TRBV6-3 and TRBJ1-1; 9 bases are a match to TRBD1. The TCR originated in a human donor in good health (CMV status not recorded). Some clones in this sample may be carry-over from other donors' samples. The sample was cultured PBMCs, taken from culture after CMV antigen stimulation. This chain's CDR3 is CASGQGQGNTEAFF. As DNA, the CDR3 is TGTGCCAGCGGCCAGGGACAGGGGAACACTGAAGCTTTCTTT.